This T cell receptor beta chain comes out of a study of cytotoxic CD8 clonotypes in ibrutinib-treated CLL (dated by TCRdb to 2020 to 2023). With regard to the full study: The cohort had ten to twelve relapsed/refractory and roughly 14 treatment-naive patients; some 17 were IGHV unmutated. On average, each sample had roughly 230,000 productive templates and around 100,000 productive rearrangements. Response samples were obtained after a median of around 11 months of treatment, with a range of roughly 6 to 40 months. Patients were still on ibrutinib when every remission and progressive disease sample was collected. Cryopreserved peripheral blood mononuclear cells were collected before treatment, at response, and at either disease progression or sustained remission. Of the roughly 90 people in the trial, approximately 26 had longitudinal samples available. Partial responses were observed in approximately 24 patients and complete responses in 2; after a median follow-up of around 68 months, remission was maintained in about 15 patients and progression was observed in roughly twelve.

The full study reports these points: Public clonotypes were rare and either shrank or stayed stable during treatment, and the rise in clonality at ibrutinib response reflected expansion of private clonotypes. Clonality increased at ibrutinib response, stayed stable in sustained remission, and fell back toward baseline at progression. Sustained-remission and progressing patients did not have matched sampling times, and lymph node repertoires were not examined. At baseline, clonality was higher than in age-matched healthy donors and showed a strong correlation with circulating CD8+ T-cell counts.

The goal of deep resolution MiSeq sequencing was a depth between 1 in 1 million and 1 in 200,000 T cells, and coverage averaged 10x per clonotype. The immunoSEQ hsTCRB Kit was used to generate TCR beta libraries. The original pipeline was this. ImmunoSEQ Data Assistant and ImmunoSEQ Analyzer were used for data analysis, and V, D and J genes were assigned according to IMGT definitions. Clonality was computed as one minus normalized Shannon entropy of productive rearrangement frequencies, ranging from 0 to 1. Only overrepresented clonotypes making up at least 0.05% of the repertoire of each patient were included in the public clonotype analysis. Repertoires from about a dozen age-matched healthy donors in immuneACCESS were used as clonality controls. The immuneACCESS repertoire file appears here via TCRdb, limited to in-frame rearrangements. These files lack a portion of the clones; in checked studies, under half of the deficit traces to unresolved V genes, and the cause of the others is not known. From that table come the V and J calls and clone size; the DNA was used to work out D and trimming. This sample has 100,000 to 150,000 clones in its table, and 80% to 90% of those were observed once. Of the sample, roughly 1.9% is held by the ten largest clones.

This clone was seen more than once but under ten times. The target of this receptor is not known. No clone much larger than this one lies a single base away; base qualities are absent. The sample's time point label, in plain terms: around 25 months on ibrutinib. For TCR beta library preparation, roughly 2.1 micrograms of genomic DNA was extracted from cryopreserved PBMCs. High-throughput TCR beta sequencing was performed on longitudinal blood samples from CLL patients receiving ibrutinib monotherapy. The patients took part in an open-label, single-center phase 2 trial of ibrutinib monotherapy. Inclusive of the bounding cysteine and phenylalanine, the CDR3 is 11 residues long. Only CDR3 DNA remains: 33 bases, in frame from the first base. From the germline V gene (reference sequence), CDR1 is DFQATT and CDR2 is SNEGSKA. Trimming takes 3 bases from V and 7 bases from J, and the germline ends sit 9 bases apart.

Sequenced material: PBMCs, taken after 24 months of ibrutinib treatment. The clonotype comes from a human donor with chronic lymphocytic leukemia. Rearrangement joined TRBV20-1 to TRBJ1-2, with no confident D gene call. CDR3 sequence: CSASYGSGYTF. DNA sequence: TGCAGTGCTAGCTACGGTTCTGGCTACACCTTC.